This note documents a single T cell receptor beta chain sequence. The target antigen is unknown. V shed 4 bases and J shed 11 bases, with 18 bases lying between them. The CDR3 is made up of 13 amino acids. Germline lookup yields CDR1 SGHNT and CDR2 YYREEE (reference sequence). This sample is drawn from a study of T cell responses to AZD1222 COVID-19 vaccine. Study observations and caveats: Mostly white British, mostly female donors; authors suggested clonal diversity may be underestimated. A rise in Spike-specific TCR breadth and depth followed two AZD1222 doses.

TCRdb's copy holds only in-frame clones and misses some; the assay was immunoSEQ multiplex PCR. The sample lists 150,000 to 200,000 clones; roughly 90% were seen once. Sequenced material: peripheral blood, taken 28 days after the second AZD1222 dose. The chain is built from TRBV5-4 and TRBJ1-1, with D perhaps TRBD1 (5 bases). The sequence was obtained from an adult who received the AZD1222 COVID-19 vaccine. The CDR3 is CASSRAGGSDAFF. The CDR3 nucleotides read TGTGCCAGCAGCCGCGCCGGGGGTTCGGACGCTTTCTTT.